Below, 13 T cell receptor beta chains from the same sample are listed, as sequenced in a study of T cell responses to AZD1222 COVID-19 vaccine. Method: immunoSEQ multiplex PCR; TCRdb's copy keeps in-frame clones and lacks some. Of roughly 150,000 clones listed, roughly 88% were seen once; the top ten hold roughly 1.7%. Sequenced material: peripheral blood, taken 28 days after the second AZD1222 dose. The receptors here all came from an adult who received the AZD1222 COVID-19 vaccine.

In regard to this clone: A junction end diverges from the germline sequence, so it may reflect a read error. This chain links TRBV29-1 with TRBJ1-1, with D maybe TRBD1 (6 bases). CDR1 is SQVTM and CDR2 is ANQGSEA in the germline V gene. This CDR3 is built from 15 residues. The CDR3 region has the DNA TGCAGCGCTTCGACCCTGCAGGGGATGCGGTATGAAACTTTCTTT. Its translation: CSASTLQGMRYETFF. Looking up the rest from reference TRBV29-1 and TRBJ1-1 gives the full variable domain: SAVISQKPSRDICQRGTSLTIQCQVDSQVTMMFWYRQQPGQSLTLIATANQGSEATYESGFVIDKFPISRPNLTFSTLTVSNMSPEDSSIYLCSASTLQGMRYETFFGQGTRLTVV.

This clone appeared a few times. The V and J genes are TRBV3-1 (or the pseudogene TRBV3-2) and TRBJ2-1, with TRBD1 matching over 10 bases. The CDR3 contains 16 residues. The junction had 9 bases not matched to a gene; V was cut back by 4 bases and J by 6 bases. Germline CDR1 reads LGHDT; CDR2 reads YNNKEL (reference sequence). The CDR3 DNA follows: TGTGCCAGCAGCCTCCAGGGACAGGGGAATTTCAATGAGCAGTTCTTC. Its protein is CASSLQGQGNFNEQFF.

The rearrangement links TRBV9 to TRBJ1-2, with TRBD1 identical over 11 bases. This CDR3 has 15 residues. Losses at the gene ends were 4 bases for V and 4 bases for J; bases not matched to a gene: 6. CDR1 is SGDLS, CDR2 YYNGEE, per germline. The CDR3 region is CASSPRGQGGYGYTF. The CDR3, as DNA: TGTGCCAGCAGCCCGAGGGGACAGGGGGGCTATGGCTACACCTTC.

The genes are TRBV7-3 and TRBJ1-6, with a tentative D call TRBD1 (6 bases). The CDR3 contains 15 residues. Germline V gives CDR1 SGHTA, CDR2 FQGTGA. V lost 0 bases to trimming and J lost 10 bases, with 13 bases between them. The CDR3 DNA follows: TGTGCCAGCAGCTTAACGTTCCGGGGGCAATCACCCCTCCACTTT. It specifies CASSLTFRGQSPLHF.

The chain uses TRBV2 and TRBJ2-7, with 7 bases fitting TRBD1. In germline, CDR1 is SNHLY, CDR2 FYNNEI. The V segment lost 1 base and the J segment 3 bases; nucleotides outside the gene matches: 3. The CDR3 has 14 amino acids. CDR3 coding DNA: TGTGCCAGCAGTGAAGAGAGGGGGCTCTACGAGCAGTACTTC. The encoded protein is CASSEERGLYEQYF.

The gene calls are TRBV3-1 (or the pseudogene TRBV3-2) and TRBJ1-2; a possible D gene is TRBD1 (6 bases). CDR1 and CDR2 (germline): LGHDT, YNNKEL (reference sequence). With 4 bases removed from V and 6 bases from J, the gap between germline ends came to 12 bases. This CDR3 has 13 residues. The CDR3 sequence: CASSLRPGDGYTF. The CDR3 DNA follows: TGTGCCAGCAGCCTCCGCCCAGGGGATGGCTACACCTTC.

A few counts support this clone. The gene calls are TRBV24-1 and TRBJ2-7; 10 nucleotides match TRBD2. The V gene's germline CDR1 is KGHDR and CDR2 SFDVKD. This CDR3 is 17 amino acids long. V lost 4 bases and J lost 6; bases outside the gene matches: 14. DNA of the CDR3: TGTGCCACCAGTGAACCCGGGACTAGCGCGAGAAGGCCCGAGCAGTACTTC. Translation gives CATSEPGTSARRPEQYF.

The chain employs TRBV29-1 and TRBJ2-1; tentatively, D is TRBD2 (6 bases). Germline assignment: CDR1 SQVTM and CDR2 ANQGSEA. V lost 4 bases and J lost 6, with 10 bases in between. The length of the CDR3 is 12 residues. The CDR3 DNA reads TGCAGCGTTGCGGGACTCCTCAATGAGCAGTTCTTC. Amino acid sequence: CSVAGLLNEQFF.

In this sample, this clone turned up a few times. The chain recombines TRBV5-4 with TRBJ2-7; the D call may be TRBD1 or TRBD2 (6 bases each). Looked up from germline, CDR1 is SGHNT and CDR2 is YYREEE (reference sequence). V lost 2 bases to trimming and J lost 5 bases, with 11 bases between them. The CDR3 loop spans 13 amino acids. The CDR3 nucleotides are TGTGCCAGCAGCTTAAAGGGGGGACACGAGCAGTACTTC. The encoded protein is CASSLKGGHEQYF.

The genes are TRBV3-1 (or the pseudogene TRBV3-2) and TRBJ1-1; 7 bases match TRBD1. The length of the CDR3 is 15 residues. V lost 5 bases to trimming and J lost 0 bases; unmatched junction nucleotides: 6. CDR1 and CDR2 from the germline V gene are LGHDT and YNNKEL (reference sequence). The CDR3 loop reads CASSFQTGLNTEAFF. Written as DNA, the CDR3 is TGTGCCAGCAGCTTTCAGACAGGGTTGAACACTGAAGCTTTCTTT.

This rearrangement joins TRBV10-3 to TRBJ2-7; 10 positions agree with TRBD1. Germline-derived CDR1 and CDR2 are ENHRY and SYGVKD. The CDR3 runs to 16 residues. The V and J ends lost 2 bases and 6 bases, in that order; junction bases with no gene match: 10. The CDR3 reads CAISENRGTGAAEQYF. The CDR3 nucleotides are TGTGCCATCAGTGAGAATCGCGGGACAGGGGCAGCCGAGCAGTACTTC.

The chain carries TRBV10-3 and TRBJ2-1; 8 bases are shared with TRBD2. The CDR3 contains 15 residues. CDR1 ENHRY and CDR2 SYGVKD come from the germline V gene. V was clipped by 5 bases and J by 5 bases; unmatched bases: 8. CDR3 protein: CAISHGGAENNEQFF. The CDR3 DNA is TGTGCCATCAGTCACGGGGGGGCCGAGAACAATGAGCAGTTCTTC.

V usage is TRBV5-4 and J usage is TRBJ1-2; 7 bases are a match to TRBD1. The CDR3 length is 13 residues. With 5 bases clipped from V and 5 bases from J, the junction kept 6 bases outside the gene matches. Germline V CDR1 and CDR2: SGHNT, YYREEE (reference sequence). The DNA for the CDR3 is TGTGCCAGCAGTACAGGGGTTTCGTATGGCTACACCTTC. Translating it yields CASSTGVSYGYTF.